The next 5 T cell receptor beta chains were all read from a single sample in a study of blood T cell repertoires in COVID-19. This table comes from immunoSEQ multiplex PCR, and its TCRdb copy is limited to in-frame clones, with some not included. The data show about 140,000 clones, about 79% seen once. Sample: PBMCs or T cells enriched from blood (not recorded which). The receptors were sampled from a woman between 50 and 59 years old who had recovered from COVID-19.

The rearrangement uses TRBV5-1 and TRBJ1-1; D is possibly TRBD1 (6 bases). The V and J ends lost 2 bases and 10 bases respectively, with 12 bases between them. There are 12 residues in the CDR3. From germline, CDR1 is SGHRS and CDR2 YFSETQ. The CDR3 sequence: CASSFSQGSAFF. For the CDR3, the DNA is TGCGCCAGCAGCTTCTCACAGGGCTCAGCTTTCTTT.

CDR3 bases: TGTGCCAGCAGTGTTTCCGGACAGGGAAATCAGCCCCAGCATTTT. Its translation is CASSVSGQGNQPQHF. This chain joins TRBV2 and TRBJ1-5; 8 nucleotides line up with TRBD1. The germline V gene encodes CDR1 SNHLY and CDR2 FYNNEI. This CDR3 is 15 amino acids long. V shed 4 bases and J 4 bases; nucleotides not matched to a gene: 6.

V and J are TRBV7-9 and TRBJ2-1; possible D gene TRBD1, 6 bases. Germline V gene sequence: CDR1 SEHNR, CDR2 FQNEAQ (reference sequence). This CDR3 has 15 amino acids. Deletions cut 4 bases from V and 10 bases from J, with 20 bases between. The CDR3: CASSSVLSRGDEQFF. For the CDR3, the DNA is TGTGCCAGCAGCTCCGTGCTTAGCAGGGGCGACGAGCAGTTCTTC.

This chain links TRBV28 with TRBJ2-7; possibly TRBD2 for D (5 bases). Trimming took off 6 bases at V and 1 base at J, with 10 bases between the two ends. There are 13 residues in the CDR3. From germline, CDR1 is MDHEN and CDR2 SYDVKM. CDR3 amino acids: CASSLGESYEQYF. CDR3 in DNA: TGTGCCAGCAGCCTCGGGGAGTCCTACGAGCAGTACTTC.

The chain joins TRBV2 to TRBJ1-4; 7 positions match TRBD1. The CDR3 has 13 amino acids. V was clipped by 5 bases and J by 8 bases; unmatched bases: 5. Germline V gene sequence: CDR1 SNHLY, CDR2 FYNNEI. CDR3 in DNA: TGTGCCAGCAGTTCGGGACAGTCAGAAAAACTGTTTTTT. It codes for CASSSGQSEKLFF.